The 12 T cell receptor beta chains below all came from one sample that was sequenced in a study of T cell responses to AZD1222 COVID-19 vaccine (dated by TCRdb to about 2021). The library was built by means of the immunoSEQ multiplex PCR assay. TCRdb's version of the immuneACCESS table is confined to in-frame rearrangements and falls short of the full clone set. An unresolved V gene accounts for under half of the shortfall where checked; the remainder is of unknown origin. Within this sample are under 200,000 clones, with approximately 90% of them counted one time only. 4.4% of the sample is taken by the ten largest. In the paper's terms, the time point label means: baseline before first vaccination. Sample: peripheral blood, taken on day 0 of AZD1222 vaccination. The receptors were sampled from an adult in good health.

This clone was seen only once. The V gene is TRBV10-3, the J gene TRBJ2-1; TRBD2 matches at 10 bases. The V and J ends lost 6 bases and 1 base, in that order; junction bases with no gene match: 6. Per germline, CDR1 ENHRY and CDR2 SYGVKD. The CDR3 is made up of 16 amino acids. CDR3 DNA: TGTGCCATCAGACCGGGACTAGCGCTATCCTACAATGAGCAGTTCTTC. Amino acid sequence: CAIRPGLALSYNEQFF.

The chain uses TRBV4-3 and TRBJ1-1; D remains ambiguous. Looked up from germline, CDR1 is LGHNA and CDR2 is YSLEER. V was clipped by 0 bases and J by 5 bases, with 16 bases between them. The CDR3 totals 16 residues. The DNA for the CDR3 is TGCGCCAGCAGCCAAGATCCCCCGGGGTCTCGGACTGAAGCTTTCTTT. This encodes CASSQDPPGSRTEAFF.

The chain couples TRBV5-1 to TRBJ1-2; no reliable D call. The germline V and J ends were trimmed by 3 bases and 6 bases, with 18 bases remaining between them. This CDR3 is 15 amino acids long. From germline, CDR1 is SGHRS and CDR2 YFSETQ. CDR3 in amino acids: CASSSIDLHPNGYTF. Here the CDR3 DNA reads TGCGCCAGCAGCTCGATCGACCTCCATCCTAATGGCTACACCTTC.

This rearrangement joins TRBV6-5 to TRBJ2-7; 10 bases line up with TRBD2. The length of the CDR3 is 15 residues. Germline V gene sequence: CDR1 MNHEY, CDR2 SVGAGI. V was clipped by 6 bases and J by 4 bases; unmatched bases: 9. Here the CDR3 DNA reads TGTGCCAGCAGCGAGATAGCGGGAGGCTTTTACGAGCAGTACTTC. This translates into CASSEIAGGFYEQYF.

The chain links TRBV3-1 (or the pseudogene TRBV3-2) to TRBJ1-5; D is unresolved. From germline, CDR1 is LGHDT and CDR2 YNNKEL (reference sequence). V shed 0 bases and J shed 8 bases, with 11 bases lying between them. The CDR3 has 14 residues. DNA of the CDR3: TGTGCCAGCAGCCAAGATTCTGTAGGGAAGCCCCAGCATTTT. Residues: CASSQDSVGKPQHF.

The CDR3 nucleotides are TGTGCCACCGAGACCGAGAATAACTATGGCTACACCTTC. Translated, it gives CATETENNYGYTF. The chain has TRBV28 and TRBJ1-2; D not resolved. Trimming cost V 10 bases and J 1 base, with 13 bases left between them. Germline V gene data show CDR1 as MDHEN and CDR2 as SYDVKM. This CDR3 is 13 amino acids long.

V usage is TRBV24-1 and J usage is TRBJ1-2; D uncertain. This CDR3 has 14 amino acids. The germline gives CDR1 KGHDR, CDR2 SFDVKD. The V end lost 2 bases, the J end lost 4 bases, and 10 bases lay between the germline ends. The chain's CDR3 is CATSDSRDFYGYTF. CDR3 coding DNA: TGTGCCACCAGTGATTCTCGAGATTTCTATGGCTACACCTTC.

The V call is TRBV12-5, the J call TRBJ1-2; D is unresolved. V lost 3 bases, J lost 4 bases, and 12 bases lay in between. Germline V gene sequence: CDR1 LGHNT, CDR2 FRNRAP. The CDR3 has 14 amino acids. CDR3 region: CASGFRVSSYGYTF. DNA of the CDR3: TGTGCTAGTGGTTTCCGGGTCTCCTCCTATGGCTACACCTTC.

The CDR3 region has the DNA TGTGCCAGCAGTTCGACAGGGGGCCACTATGGCTACACCTTC. It translates to CASSSTGGHYGYTF. This chain connects TRBV27 to TRBJ1-2; 10 bases agree with TRBD1. Trimming took 4 bases from V and 3 from J; bases not matched to a gene: 2. The CDR3 contains 14 residues. The germline V gene encodes CDR1 MNHEY and CDR2 SMNVEV (reference sequence).

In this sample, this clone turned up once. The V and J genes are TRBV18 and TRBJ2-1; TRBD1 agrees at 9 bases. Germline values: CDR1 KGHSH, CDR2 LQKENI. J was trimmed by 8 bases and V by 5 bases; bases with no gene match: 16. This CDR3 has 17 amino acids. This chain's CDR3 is CASSSPGAGTGFYEQFF. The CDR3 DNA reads TGTGCCAGCTCATCCCCGGGAGCAGGGACAGGGTTTTATGAGCAGTTCTTC.

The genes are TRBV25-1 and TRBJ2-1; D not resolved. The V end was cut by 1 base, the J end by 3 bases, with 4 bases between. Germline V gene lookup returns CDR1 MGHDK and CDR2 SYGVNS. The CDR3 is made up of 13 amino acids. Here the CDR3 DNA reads TGTGCCAGCAGTGAATTTTTCTACAATGAGCAGTTCTTC. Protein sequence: CASSEFFYNEQFF.

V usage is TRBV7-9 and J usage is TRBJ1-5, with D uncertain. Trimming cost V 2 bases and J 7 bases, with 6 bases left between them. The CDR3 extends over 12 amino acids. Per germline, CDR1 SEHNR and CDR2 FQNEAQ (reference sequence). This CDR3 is CASSLLGQPQHF. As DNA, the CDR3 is TGTGCCAGCAGCTTACTTGGCCAGCCCCAGCATTTT.